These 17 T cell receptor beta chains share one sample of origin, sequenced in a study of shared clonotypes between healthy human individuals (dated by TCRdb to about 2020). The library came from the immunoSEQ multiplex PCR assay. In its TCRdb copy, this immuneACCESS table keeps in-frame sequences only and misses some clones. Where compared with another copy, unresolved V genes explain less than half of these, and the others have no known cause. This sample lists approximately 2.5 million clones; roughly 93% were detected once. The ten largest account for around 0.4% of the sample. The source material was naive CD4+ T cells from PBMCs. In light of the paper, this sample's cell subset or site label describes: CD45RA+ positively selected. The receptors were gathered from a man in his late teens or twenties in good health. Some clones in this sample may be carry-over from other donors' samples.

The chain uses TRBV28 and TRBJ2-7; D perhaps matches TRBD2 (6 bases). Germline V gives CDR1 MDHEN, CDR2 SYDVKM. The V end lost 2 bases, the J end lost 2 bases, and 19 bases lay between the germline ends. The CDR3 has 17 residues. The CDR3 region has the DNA TGTGCCAGCAGTTTACTTTTTGTAGAGGGAGGAACCTACGAGCAGTACTTC. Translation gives CASSLLFVEGGTYEQYF.

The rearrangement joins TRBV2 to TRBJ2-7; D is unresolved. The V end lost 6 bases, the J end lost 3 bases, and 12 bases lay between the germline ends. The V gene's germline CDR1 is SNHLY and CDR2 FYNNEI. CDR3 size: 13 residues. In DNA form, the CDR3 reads TGTGCCAGCAGGGGCGACACCATCTACGAGCAGTACTTC. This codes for CASRGDTIYEQYF.

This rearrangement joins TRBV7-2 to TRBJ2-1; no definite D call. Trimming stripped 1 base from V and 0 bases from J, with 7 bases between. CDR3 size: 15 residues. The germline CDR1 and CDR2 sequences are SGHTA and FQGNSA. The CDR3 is CASSLGPISYNEQFF. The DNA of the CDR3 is TGTGCCAGCAGCTTAGGTCCAATCTCCTACAATGAGCAGTTCTTC.

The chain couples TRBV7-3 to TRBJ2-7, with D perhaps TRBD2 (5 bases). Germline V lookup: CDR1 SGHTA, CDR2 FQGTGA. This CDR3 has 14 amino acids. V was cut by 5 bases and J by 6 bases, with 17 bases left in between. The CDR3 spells CASSPDLWGGEQYF. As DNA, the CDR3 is TGTGCCAGCAGCCCGGACTTATGGGGTGGCGAGCAGTACTTC. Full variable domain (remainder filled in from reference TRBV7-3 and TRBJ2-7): GAGVSQTPSNKVTEKGKYVELRCDPISGHTALYWYRQSLGQGPEFLIYFQGTGAADDSGLPNDRFFAVRPEGSVSTLKIQRTERGDSAVYLCASSPDLWGGEQYFGPGTRLTVT.

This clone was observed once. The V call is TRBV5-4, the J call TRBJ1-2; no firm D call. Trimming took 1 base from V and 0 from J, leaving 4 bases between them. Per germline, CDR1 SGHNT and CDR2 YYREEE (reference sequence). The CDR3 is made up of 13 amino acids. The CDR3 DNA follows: TGTGCCAGCAGCTTGATAGCTAACTATGGCTACACCTTC. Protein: CASSLIANYGYTF.

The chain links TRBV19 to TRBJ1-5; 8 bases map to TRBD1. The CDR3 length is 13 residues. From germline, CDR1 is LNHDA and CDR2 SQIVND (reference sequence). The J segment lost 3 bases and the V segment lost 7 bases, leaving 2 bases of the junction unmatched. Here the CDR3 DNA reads TGTGCCAGTACGACAGGGGCCAATCAGCCCCAGCATTTT. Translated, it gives CASTTGANQPQHF.

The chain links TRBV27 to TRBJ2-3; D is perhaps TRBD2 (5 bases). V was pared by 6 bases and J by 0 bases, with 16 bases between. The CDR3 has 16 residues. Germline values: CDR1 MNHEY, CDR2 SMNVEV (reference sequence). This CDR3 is CASSGLTLFSTDTQYF. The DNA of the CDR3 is TGTGCCAGCAGCGGACTCACACTATTTAGCACAGATACGCAGTATTTT.

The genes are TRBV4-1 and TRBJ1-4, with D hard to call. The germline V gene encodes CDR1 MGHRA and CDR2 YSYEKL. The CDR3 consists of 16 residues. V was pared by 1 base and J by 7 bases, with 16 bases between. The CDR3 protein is CASSQAGISKAEKLFF. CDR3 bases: TGCGCCAGCAGCCAAGCCGGAATTTCTAAGGCTGAAAAACTGTTTTTT.

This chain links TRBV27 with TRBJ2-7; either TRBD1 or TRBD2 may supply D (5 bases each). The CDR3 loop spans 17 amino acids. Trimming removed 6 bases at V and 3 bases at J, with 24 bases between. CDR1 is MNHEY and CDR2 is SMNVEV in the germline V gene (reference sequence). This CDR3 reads CASSRFGAWSGFYEQYF. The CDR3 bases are TGTGCCAGCAGCCGGTTCGGGGCTTGGTCGGGATTCTACGAGCAGTACTTC.

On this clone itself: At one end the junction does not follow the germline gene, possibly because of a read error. The CDR3 coding sequence is TGTGCCAGCAGCTACTCCCATGGGATGAACACTGAAGCTTTCTTT. As protein: CASSYSHGMNTEAFF. The chain links TRBV6-5 to TRBJ1-1; D gene uncertain. This CDR3 region has 15 residues. Germline V lookup: CDR1 MNHEY, CDR2 SVGAGI.

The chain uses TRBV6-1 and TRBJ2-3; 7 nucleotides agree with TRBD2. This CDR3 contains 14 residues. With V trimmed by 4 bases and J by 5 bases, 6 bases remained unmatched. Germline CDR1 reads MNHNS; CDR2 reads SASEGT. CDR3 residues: CASSGGRLGDTQYF. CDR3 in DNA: TGTGCCAGCAGTGGCGGGAGACTAGGAGATACGCAGTATTTT.

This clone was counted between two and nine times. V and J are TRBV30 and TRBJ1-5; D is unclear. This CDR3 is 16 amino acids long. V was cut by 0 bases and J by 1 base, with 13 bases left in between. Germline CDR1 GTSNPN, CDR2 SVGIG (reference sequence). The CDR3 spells CAWSVMRAGSNQPQHF. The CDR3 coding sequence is TGTGCCTGGAGTGTAATGAGAGCCGGGAGCAATCAGCCCCAGCATTTT.

The CDR3 nucleotides are TGTGCCTGGGCAAAGGCCGGGGCTTCTAATGAGCAGTTCTTC. It specifies CAWAKAGASNEQFF. This rearrangement joins TRBV30 to TRBJ2-1; D may be TRBD1 or TRBD2 (5 bases each). Trimming shortened V by 5 bases and J by 7 bases, and 18 bases separated the two germline ends. CDR1 and CDR2 (germline): GTSNPN, SVGIG (reference sequence). CDR3 length: 14 amino acids.

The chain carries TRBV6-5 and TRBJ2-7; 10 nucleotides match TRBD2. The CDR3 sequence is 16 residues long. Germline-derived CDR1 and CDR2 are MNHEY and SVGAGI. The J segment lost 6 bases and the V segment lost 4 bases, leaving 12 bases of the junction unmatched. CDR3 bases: TGTGCCAGCAGTTGGGGGGGAGCGGGAGGGAGGCGCGAGCAGTACTTC. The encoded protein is CASSWGGAGGRREQYF.

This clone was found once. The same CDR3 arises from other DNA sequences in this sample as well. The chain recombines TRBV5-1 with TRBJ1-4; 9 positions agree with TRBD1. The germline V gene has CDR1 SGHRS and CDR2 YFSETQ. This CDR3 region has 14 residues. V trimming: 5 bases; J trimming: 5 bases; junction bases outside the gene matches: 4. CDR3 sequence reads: CASSPDRGNEKLFF. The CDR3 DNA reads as TGCGCCAGCAGTCCGGACAGGGGAAATGAAAAACTGTTTTTT. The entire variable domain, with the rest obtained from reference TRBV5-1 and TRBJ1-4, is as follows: KAGVTQTPRYLIKTRGQQVTLSCSPISGHRSVSWYQQTPGQGLQFLFEYFSETQRNKGNFPGRFSGRQFSNSRSEMNVSTLELGDSALYLCASSPDRGNEKLFFGSGTQLSVL.

CDR3 sequence: CASTGQGVSTDTQYF. In nucleotides, the CDR3 is TGTGCCAGCACAGGACAGGGGGTTAGCACAGATACGCAGTATTTT. The chain recombines TRBV6-1 with TRBJ2-3, with 10 bases identical to TRBD1. The CDR3 has 15 amino acids. Germline loops: CDR1 MNHNS, CDR2 SASEGT. The trim removed 7 bases at V and 0 bases at J, leaving 4 bases unmatched.

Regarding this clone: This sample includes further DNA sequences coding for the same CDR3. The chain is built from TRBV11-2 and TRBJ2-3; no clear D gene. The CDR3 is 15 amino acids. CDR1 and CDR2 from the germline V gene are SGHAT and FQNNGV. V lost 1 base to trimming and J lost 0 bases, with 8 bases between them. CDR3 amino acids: CASSLGAPSTDTQYF. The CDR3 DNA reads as TGTGCCAGCAGCTTAGGGGCCCCTAGCACAGATACGCAGTATTTT.